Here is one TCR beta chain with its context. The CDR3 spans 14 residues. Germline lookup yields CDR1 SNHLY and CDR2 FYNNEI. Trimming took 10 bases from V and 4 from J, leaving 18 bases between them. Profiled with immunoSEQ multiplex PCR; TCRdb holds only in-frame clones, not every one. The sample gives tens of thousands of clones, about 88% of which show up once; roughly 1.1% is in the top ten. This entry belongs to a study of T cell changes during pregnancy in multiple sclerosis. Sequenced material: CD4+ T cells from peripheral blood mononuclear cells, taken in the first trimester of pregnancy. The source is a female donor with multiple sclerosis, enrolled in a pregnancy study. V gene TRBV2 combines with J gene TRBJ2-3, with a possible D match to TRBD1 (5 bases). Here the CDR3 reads CATSNRRPPDTQYF. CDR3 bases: TGTGCCACCTCAAACAGGAGACCGCCAGATACGCAGTATTTT.